The 25 T cell receptor beta chains in this list originate from one sample, sequenced in a study of shared clonotypes between healthy human individuals. Method: immunoSEQ multiplex PCR; TCRdb's copy keeps in-frame clones and lacks some. The data hold more than 900,000 clones, with 78% observed a single time. Sequences were obtained from memory CD4+ T cells from PBMCs. This sample's subset: CD45RA-negative fraction. The receptors were sampled from a man between 18 and 35 years old in good health. Some clones in this sample may be carry-over from other donors' samples.

The V and J genes are TRBV7-9 and TRBJ2-1; 7 positions agree with TRBD2. Per the germline V gene, CDR1 is SEHNR and CDR2 is FQNEAQ (reference sequence). The CDR3 has 16 amino acids. The J segment lost 7 bases and the V segment lost 3 bases, leaving 12 bases of the junction unmatched. The CDR3 coding sequence is TGTGCCAGCAGCTTTCTTTCGAGGGAGGGAGGTAATGAGCAGTTCTTC. This encodes CASSFLSREGGNEQFF.

The chain uses TRBV5-6 and TRBJ1-3; D is unresolved. Trimming took 1 base from V and 2 from J, leaving 10 bases between them. Germline loops: CDR1 SGHDT, CDR2 YYEEEE. CDR3 length: 15 residues. The CDR3 reads CASSLRAWTGNTIYF. The CDR3 DNA is TGTGCCAGCAGCTTGAGGGCCTGGACTGGAAACACCATATATTTT.

This clone was counted ten times or more. The chain employs TRBV19 and TRBJ2-1; a possible D gene is TRBD1 (5 bases). This CDR3 spans 12 amino acids. V lost 9 bases to trimming and J lost 7 bases, with 13 bases between them. CDR1 is LNHDA, CDR2 SQIVND, per germline (reference sequence). The CDR3 coding sequence is TGTGCCAGCTCGGTTAGGGGAAATGAGCAGTTCTTC. Its translation: CASSVRGNEQFF. Full variable domain (outside the CDR3, taken from reference TRBV19 and TRBJ2-1): DGGITQSPKYLFRKEGQNVTLSCEQNLNHDAMYWYRQDPGQGLRLIYYSQIVNDFQKGDIAEGYSVSREKKESFPLTVTSAQKNPTAFYLCASSVRGNEQFFGPGTRLTVL.

With respect to this clone: With a much larger clone just one base away, this may be a read error. The chain uses TRBV9 and TRBJ2-7; D tentatively reads TRBD1 or TRBD2 (5 bases each). Trimming left V 3 bases short and J 6 bases short, with 16 bases between. The germline gives CDR1 SGDLS, CDR2 YYNGEE. The CDR3 length is 14 residues. DNA of the CDR3: TGTGCCAGCAGCGCCGGGACCTTCCCCTGCGAGCAGTACTTC. Its protein is CASSAGTFPCEQYF.

The V and J genes are TRBV19 and TRBJ1-1; tentative D call: TRBD1 (6 bases). The CDR3 covers 15 residues. V shed 3 bases and J shed 2 bases, with 13 bases lying between them. Germline CDR1 and CDR2: LNHDA and SQIVND (reference sequence). The CDR3: CASSILGDTNTEAFF. DNA of the CDR3: TGTGCCAGTAGTATTCTTGGGGACACAAACACTGAAGCTTTCTTT.

The chain links TRBV4-1 to TRBJ1-1, with D maybe TRBD1 (5 bases). V lost 4 bases to trimming and J lost 4 bases, with 19 bases between them. Germline loops: CDR1 MGHRA, CDR2 YSYEKL. This CDR3 contains 16 residues. CDR3 in DNA: TGCGCCAGCAGCCCCTCCCCGGGAGGGGCGGGCACTGAAGCTTTCTTT. This gives the protein CASSPSPGGAGTEAFF.

The V and J genes are TRBV4-2 and TRBJ2-7; D possibly corresponds to TRBD2 (6 bases). Germline assignment: CDR1 LGHNA and CDR2 YNFKEQ. The CDR3 spans 16 residues. Trimming removed 0 bases at V and 0 bases at J, with 12 bases between. Here the CDR3 reads CASSQDPHSGSYEQYF. DNA of the CDR3: TGTGCCAGCAGCCAAGATCCCCATAGCGGCTCCTACGAGCAGTACTTC.

The gene calls are TRBV5-1 and TRBJ2-3; 14 bases align to TRBD2. The germline V gene encodes CDR1 SGHRS and CDR2 YFSETQ. CDR3 length equals 16 residues. V dropped 4 bases and J dropped 5; count of bases not matched to a gene: 6. The CDR3: CASSRGLAGEGDTQYF. Written as DNA, the CDR3 is TGCGCCAGCAGCAGGGGACTAGCGGGAGAGGGAGATACGCAGTATTTT.

The chain uses TRBV14 and TRBJ1-1; D is unclear. CDR3 length equals 16 residues. V was shortened by 1 base and J by 4 bases, with 16 bases between the two germline ends. Germline V gives CDR1 SGHDN, CDR2 FVKESK. The CDR3 loop reads CASSQVMGGLATEAFF. For the CDR3, the DNA is TGTGCCAGCAGCCAAGTAATGGGAGGGCTGGCCACTGAAGCTTTCTTT.

The J gene is TRBJ2-5, the V gene TRBV9; 11 bases match TRBD2. The CDR3 runs 16 residues. Per germline, CDR1 SGDLS and CDR2 YYNGEE. The V segment lost 0 bases and the J segment 1 base; nucleotides outside the gene matches: 2. This CDR3 reads CASSVVGTSGQETQYF. CDR3 DNA sequence: TGTGCCAGCAGCGTAGTTGGGACTAGCGGCCAAGAGACCCAGTACTTC.

V gene TRBV6-1 combines with J gene TRBJ1-2; tentative D call: TRBD1 (5 bases). Germline CDR1 and CDR2: MNHNS and SASEGT. This CDR3 has 15 amino acids. The ends were cut back, 4 bases at V and 0 bases at J, with 12 bases in the middle. CDR3 sequence: CASSARQNTNYGYTF. The CDR3 DNA is TGTGCCAGCAGTGCCCGACAGAATACTAACTATGGCTACACCTTC.

This clone has just one count. The genes are TRBV2 and TRBJ2-3; 7 nucleotides align to TRBD1. Trimming at V came to 6 bases and at J to 2 bases, leaving 8 bases not matched to a gene. CDR3 length: 15 residues. Germline V gives CDR1 SNHLY, CDR2 FYNNEI. CDR3 coding DNA: TGTGCCAGCAGGGCCACAGGGGCTCCCACAGATACGCAGTATTTT. It encodes CASRATGAPTDTQYF.

As regards this clone: Mismatch with germline at one junction end may stem from a read error. The chain has TRBV6-5 and TRBJ1-1; D unclear. The CDR3 has 15 residues. The germline gives CDR1 MNHEY, CDR2 SVGAGI. The CDR3 coding sequence is TGTGCCAGCAGGTACTCCCCGGCAGTGAACACTGAAGCTTTCTTT. Protein: CASRYSPAVNTEAFF.

This chain joins TRBV30 and TRBJ1-1; the D is unclear. Trimming took 4 bases from V and 4 from J, leaving 16 bases between them. The length of the CDR3 is 14 residues. Germline V CDR1 and CDR2: GTSNPN, SVGIG (reference sequence). CDR3 in amino acids: CAWNTGVPSTEAFF. The CDR3 DNA follows: TGTGCCTGGAACACGGGAGTTCCAAGCACTGAAGCTTTCTTT. The variable domain in full, with the rest retrieved from reference TRBV30 and TRBJ1-1, is SQTIHQWPATLVQPVGSPLSLECTVEGTSNPNLYWYRQAAGRGLQLLFYSVGIGQISSEVPQNLSASRPQDRQFILSSKKLLLSDSGFYLCAWNTGVPSTEAFFGQGTRLTVV.

In regard to this clone: Other DNA variants within this sample encode the same CDR3. This rearrangement joins TRBV7-2 to TRBJ1-5, with D possibly being TRBD1 (6 bases). Trimming stripped 3 bases from V and 6 bases from J, with 9 bases between. Looked up from germline, CDR1 is SGHTA and CDR2 is FQGNSA. The CDR3 loop spans 13 amino acids. CDR3 DNA sequence: TGTGCCAGCAGCTTCAGGGGCGGTCAGCCCCAGCATTTT. This gives the protein CASSFRGGQPQHF.

The chain is built from TRBV5-1 and TRBJ1-1, with TRBD1 as a possible D gene (5 bases). The CDR3 has 14 amino acids. CDR1 SGHRS and CDR2 YFSETQ come from the germline V gene. Between the trimmed V and J ends, which lost 0 bases and 5 bases, there was a span of 11 bases. The CDR3 sequence is CASSLAGSETEAFF. The CDR3 region has the DNA TGCGCCAGCAGCTTGGCAGGGTCGGAAACTGAAGCTTTCTTT.

This clone turned up a few times. The J gene is TRBJ2-7, the V gene TRBV4-1; 7 bases align to TRBD2. The J segment lost 1 base and the V segment lost 3 bases, leaving 6 bases of the junction unmatched. CDR3 length equals 15 residues. Germline lookup yields CDR1 MGHRA and CDR2 YSYEKL. The CDR3 region is CASSQAGTTSYEQYF. The CDR3, as DNA: TGCGCCAGCAGCCAGGCCGGGACTACGTCCTACGAGCAGTACTTC.

Notes on this clone: This specimen includes other DNA sequences encoding the same CDR3. The V call is TRBV19, the J call TRBJ2-5, with 7 bases lining up with TRBD2. Germline V gives CDR1 LNHDA, CDR2 SQIVND (reference sequence). The CDR3 runs to 13 residues. With 4 bases clipped from V and 5 bases from J, the junction kept 4 bases outside the gene matches. CDR3 residues: CASSRQGGETQYF. The CDR3 DNA follows: TGTGCCAGTAGTAGGCAGGGAGGGGAGACCCAGTACTTC.

The V and J genes are TRBV4-3 and TRBJ1-3; no firm D call. Deletions cut 0 bases from V and 0 bases from J, with 12 bases between. The CDR3 totals 17 residues. Germline V CDR1 and CDR2: LGHNA, YSLEER. The CDR3 sequence: CASSQEARGPSGNTIYF. For the CDR3, the DNA is TGCGCCAGCAGCCAAGAGGCTCGTGGCCCCTCTGGAAACACCATATATTTT.

The chain carries TRBV18 and TRBJ1-1; D gene uncertain. This CDR3 region has 13 residues. The ends were cut back, 5 bases at V and 3 bases at J, with 10 bases in the middle. Per germline, CDR1 KGHSH and CDR2 LQKENI. CDR3: CASSSTQDTEAFF. The CDR3 DNA sequence: TGTGCCAGCTCATCTACGCAGGACACTGAAGCTTTCTTT. Variable domain in full (rest from reference TRBV18 and TRBJ1-1): NAGVMQNPRHLVRRRGQEARLRCSPMKGHSHVYWYRQLPEEGLKFMVYLQKENIIDESGMPKERFSAEFPKEGPSILRIQQVVRGDSAAYFCASSSTQDTEAFFGQGTRLTVV.

The chain has TRBV6-1 and TRBJ1-2; 8 nucleotides line up with TRBD1. This CDR3 region has 14 residues. The J segment lost 8 bases and the V segment lost 4 bases, leaving 9 bases of the junction unmatched. CDR1 and CDR2 from the germline V gene are MNHNS and SASEGT. CDR3 nucleotide sequence: TGTGCCAGCAGTGCAACCTCAGGACAGGGAGGCTACACCTTC. Protein sequence: CASSATSGQGGYTF.

The rearrangement uses TRBV28 and TRBJ2-1, with 7 bases identical to TRBD1. The V segment lost 5 bases and the J segment 8 bases; nucleotides outside the gene matches: 9. The germline V gene has CDR1 MDHEN and CDR2 SYDVKM. This CDR3 has 14 amino acids. DNA of the CDR3: TGTGCCAGCAGTCGGCCAGGGGGTTTGGATGAGCAGTTCTTC. Amino acids: CASSRPGGLDEQFF.

Note on this clone: A read error is the likely source, as a far larger clone sits one nucleotide away. The rearrangement links TRBV20-1 to TRBJ1-2; 7 bases align to TRBD1. V was clipped by 8 bases and J by 12 bases; unmatched bases: 12. Germline V gene lookup returns CDR1 DFQATT and CDR2 SNEGSKA (reference sequence). There are 11 residues in the CDR3. The DNA of the CDR3 is TGCAGTTCCATCCGGGACAGCAGTGACACCTTC. Translation: CSSIRDSSDTF.

This clone was recorded once. CDR3 sequence: CASSYRTGTGELFF. The CDR3 nucleotides are TGTGCCAGCAGCTATCGAACAGGGACCGGGGAGCTGTTTTTT. This chain joins TRBV7-3 and TRBJ2-2; TRBD1 might be the D (6 bases). The germline V gene has CDR1 SGHTA and CDR2 FQGTGA. There are 14 residues in the CDR3. V shed 4 bases and J shed 5 bases, with 11 bases lying between them.

This rearrangement joins TRBV6-5 to TRBJ2-7, with TRBD1 as a possible D gene (6 bases). The CDR3 extends over 15 amino acids. V was cut by 0 bases and J by 4 bases, with 13 bases left in between. Germline values: CDR1 MNHEY, CDR2 SVGAGI. CDR3 sequence (DNA): TGTGCCAGCAGTTACTCTGTTACAGGGTGGTACGAGCAGTACTTC. This gives the protein CASSYSVTGWYEQYF.